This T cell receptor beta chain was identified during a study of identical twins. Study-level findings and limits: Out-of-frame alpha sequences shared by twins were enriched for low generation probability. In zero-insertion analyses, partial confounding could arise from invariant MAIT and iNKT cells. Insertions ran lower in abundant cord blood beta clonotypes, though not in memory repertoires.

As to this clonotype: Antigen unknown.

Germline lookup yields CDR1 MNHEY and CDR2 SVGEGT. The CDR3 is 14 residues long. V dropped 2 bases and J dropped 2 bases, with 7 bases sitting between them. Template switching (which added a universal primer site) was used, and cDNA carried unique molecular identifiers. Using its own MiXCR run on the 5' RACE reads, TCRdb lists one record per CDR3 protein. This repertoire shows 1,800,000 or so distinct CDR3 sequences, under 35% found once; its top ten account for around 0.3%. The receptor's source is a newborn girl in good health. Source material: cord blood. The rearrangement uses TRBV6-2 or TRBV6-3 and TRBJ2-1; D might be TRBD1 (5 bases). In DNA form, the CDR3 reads TGTGCCAGCAGTTACCTCAGGGCCTACAATGAGCAGTTCTTC. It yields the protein CASSYLRAYNEQFF.